The clone carrying this T cell receptor (beta chain) has more than one count but fewer than ten. Its antigen is unidentified. V was pared by 6 bases and J by 2 bases, with 11 bases between. In germline, CDR1 is MNHEY, CDR2 SVGEGT. The CDR3 consists of 14 residues. This specimen comes from a study of CD8 T cells in ankylosing spondylitis. Overall study results and limits: Both synovial fluid and blood in reactive arthritis had previously been reported to carry some motif variants.

TCRdb redid the calling of the 5' RACE reads with MiXCR, one entry per CDR3 protein. Among 150,000 or so distinct CDR3 sequences, under 14% were seen once, and the ten largest hold 25% to 35%. The sequenced sample was blood, either unsorted or a sorted T cell fraction (not recorded which). The V call is TRBV6-2 or TRBV6-3, the J call TRBJ1-5; D is undetermined. This TCR was sampled from a male donor with ankylosing spondylitis or in good health (not recorded which). The CDR3 reads CASRELRGNQPQHF. DNA of the CDR3: TGTGCCAGCAGAGAACTCCGGGGCAATCAGCCCCAGCATTTT.